The T cell receptor (beta chain) under discussion was sequenced for a study of blood T cells in healthy people across ages. Then a second PCR, running about 6 to 12 cycles, was carried out with a sample-barcoded 5' primer and a J-beta primer mix. Using its own MiXCR run on the 5' RACE reads, TCRdb lists one record per CDR3 protein. The sample has about 2 million distinct CDR3 sequences; 49% are singletons. Germline lookup yields CDR1 DFQATT and CDR2 SNEGSKA (reference sequence). CDR3 length: 13 amino acids. V gave up 6 bases and J gave up 1 base, with 12 bases separating them. The TCR sequence derives from a woman in her forties in good health. V usage is TRBV20-1 and J usage is TRBJ2-5; D uncertain. Sequencing was done on a sample of blood. CDR3 DNA sequence: TGCAGTGCCGACCTGTCGGCCCAAGAGACCCAGTACTTC. This codes for CSADLSAQETQYF.